This is a list of T cell receptor beta chains from one sample in a study of T cells in Graves' hyperthyroidism and ophthalmopathy. MiXCR, applied by TCRdb to the multiplex PCR reads, yields one record per CDR3 protein. The table has some 380,000 distinct CDR3 sequences, roughly 13% seen once; the top ten hold less than 25%. The sequenced sample consisted of blood. Receptor source: a young man with Graves' hyperthyroidism that later progressed to Graves' ophthalmopathy. Each CDR3 is given with its conserved first and last residue. A D gene is named only where the DNA matches it firmly. Clone size is not always given. Where it is, it says once, few, many or a class for expanded clones.

v_call,d_call,j_call,clone_size,cdr3_nt,cdr3_aa
TRBV3-1,-,TRBJ1-6,many,TGTGCCAGCAGCCCAGCGTCCCGGGCTTCACCCCTCCACTTT,CASSPASRASPLHF
TRBV6-4,TRBD1,TRBJ1-1,few,TGTGCCAGTCCTCCCGACAGGGGTGCGAACACTGAAGCTTTCTTT,CASPPDRGANTEAFF
TRBV6-1,-,TRBJ2-1,many,TGTGCCAGCAGTAAATCCGGGACATCGAACAATGAGCAGTTCTTC,CASSKSGTSNNEQFF
TRBV19,-,TRBJ1-1,few,TGTGCCAGTATCGAGGACAGCCCAATGAACATTGAAGCTTTCTTT,CASIEDSPMNIEAFF
TRBV3-1,-,TRBJ1-2,many,TGTGCCAGCAGCCCCTTTGGTCCTATATCCACCTATGGCTACACCTTC,CASSPFGPISTYGYTF
TRBV12-3/TRBV12-4,-,TRBJ1-5,many,TGTGCCAGCAGCCCTTCCTTTTCCCAGCCCCAGCATTTT,CASSPSFSQPQHF
TRBV15,-,TRBJ2-5,many,TGTGCCACCAGCAGTTGGGGACGGAGACAAGAGACCCAGTACTTC,CATSSWGRRQETQYF
TRBV7-8,-,TRBJ1-1,-,TGTGCCAGCAGCTTAGAGGAAGTGGGAGCTTTCTTT,CASSLEEVGAFF
TRBV4-1,-,TRBJ1-3,few,TGCGCCAGCAGCCAAGCTTTCGGGAAGGAAAACACCATATATTTT,CASSQAFGKENTIYF
TRBV7-2,TRBD1,TRBJ2-7,-,TGTGCCAGCAGCTGGGACAGGATCTACGAGCAGTACTTC,CASSWDRIYEQYF
TRBV20-1,-,TRBJ2-5,many,TGCAGTGCTAGAGTGGCAGGGAAATGGGAGACCCAGTACTTC,CSARVAGKWETQYF
TRBV6-1,-,TRBJ2-6,many,TGTGCCAGCACAAGGGACGGAGTCTCTGGGGCCAACGTCCTGACTTTC,CASTRDGVSGANVLTF
TRBV12-3/TRBV12-4,-,TRBJ1-1,many,TGTGCCAGCAGCAGAATGCCGTACACTGAAGCTTTCTTT,CASSRMPYTEAFF
TRBV6-1,-,TRBJ2-7,-,TGTGCCAGCAGTAACCAAGACAGAACCTACGAGCAGTACTTC,CASSNQDRTYEQYF
TRBV5-5,-,TRBJ2-7,-,TGTGCCAGCAGCTCCGGGTCAGGGAGCTCCTACGAGCAGTACTTC,CASSSGSGSSYEQYF
TRBV20-1,TRBD2,TRBJ2-7,-,TGCAGTGCAACCGGGACTAGCAGCTACGAGCAGTACTTC,CSATGTSSYEQYF
TRBV28,-,TRBJ1-5,many,TGTGCCAGCAGTTCTGGACCGGGCAGACATCAGCCCCAGCATTTT,CASSSGPGRHQPQHF
TRBV7-2,-,TRBJ1-1,-,TGTGCCAGCAGCTCTCCGACAGGCACTGAAGCTTTCTTT,CASSSPTGTEAFF
TRBV6-9,-,TRBJ1-2,-,TGTGCCAGCAGTTATCCGCAGTTCCTTAACTATGGCTACACCTTC,CASSYPQFLNYGYTF
TRBV28,TRBD2,TRBJ2-2,-,TGTGCCCACTCCCGCGGGAGCTACACCGGGGAGCTGTTTTTT,CAHSRGSYTGELFF
TRBV5-1,-,TRBJ2-7,-,TGCGCCAGCAGCCCCGCGGACGGGAGTCCCTACGAGCAGTACTTC,CASSPADGSPYEQYF
TRBV14,TRBD1,TRBJ1-2,-,TGTGCCAGCAGCCAATGGGACAGGGGTACTGGCTACACCTTC,CASSQWDRGTGYTF
TRBV13,-,TRBJ2-2,few,TGTGCCAGCAGCGTATACCGGGACACGGGGGGTACCGGGGAGCTGTTTTTT,CASSVYRDTGGTGELFF
TRBV19,TRBD1,TRBJ1-1,-,TGTGCCAGTAGTATAGCCCGACAGGGGCCTGAAGCTTTCTTT,CASSIARQGPEAFF